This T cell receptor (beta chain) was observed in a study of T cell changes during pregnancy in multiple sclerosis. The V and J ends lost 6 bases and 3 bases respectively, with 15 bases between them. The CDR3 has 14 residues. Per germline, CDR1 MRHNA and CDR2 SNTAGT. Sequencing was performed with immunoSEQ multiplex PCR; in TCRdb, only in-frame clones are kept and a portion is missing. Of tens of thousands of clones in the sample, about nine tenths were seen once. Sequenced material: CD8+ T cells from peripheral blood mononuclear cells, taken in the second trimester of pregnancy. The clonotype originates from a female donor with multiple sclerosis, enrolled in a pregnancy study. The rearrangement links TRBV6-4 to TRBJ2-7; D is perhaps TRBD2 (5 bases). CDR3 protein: CASSPTGSGYEQYF. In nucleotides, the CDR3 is TGTGCCAGCAGCCCGACGGGATCTGGCTACGAGCAGTACTTC.